This is a list of T cell receptor beta chains from one sample in a study of T cell responses to AZD1222 COVID-19 vaccine. The method was immunoSEQ multiplex PCR; TCRdb's version includes in-frame clones alone and lacks a portion of them. Here the sample spans approximately 91,000 clones, over 75% being singletons. Sequenced here: peripheral blood, sampled on day 0 of AZD1222 vaccination. The receptor source for this set is an adult in good health. Both conserved end residues are part of each CDR3. A D gene is named only where the DNA matches it firmly. Expanded clones are given a class, and other clones once, few, many or no size at all.

TRBV5-1,TRBJ1-2,NA,NA,TGCGCCAGCAGCTTGGTTGGACAGTCCTATGGCTACACCTTC,CASSLVGQSYGYTF
TRBV5-1,TRBJ2-7,NA,NA,TGCGCCAGCAGCCAGTCGAGGGGGTCCTACGAGCAGTACTTC,CASSQSRGSYEQYF
TRBV6-5,TRBJ1-1,few,NA,TGTGCCAGCAGCTTCACCTTAGGGAGTGAAGCTTTCTTT,CASSFTLGSEAFF
TRBV5-1,TRBJ1-1,few,NA,TGCGCCAGCAGCCTCGCAGGGACCCCTGAAGCTTTCTTT,CASSLAGTPEAFF
TRBV18,TRBJ2-1,NA,TRBD2,TGTGCCAGCTCACCTGGCGGGGGGTCCTACAATGAGCAGTTCTTC,CASSPGGGSYNEQFF
TRBV7-3,TRBJ1-1,NA,NA,TGTGCCAGCAGCTTAACGGCCGGCGGGACGAACACTGAAGCTTTCTTT,CASSLTAGGTNTEAFF
TRBV15,TRBJ1-2,few,NA,TGTGCCACCAGCAGAGAAGAGGGAGACGGCTACACCTTC,CATSREEGDGYTF
TRBV7-9,TRBJ2-1,NA,NA,TGTGCCAGCACCCCGGGACGGATATCCTACAATGAGCAGTTCTTC,CASTPGRISYNEQFF
TRBV30,TRBJ1-1,NA,TRBD1,TGTGCCTGCAACGGGACAGGGTACTTTGACACTGAAGCTTTCTTT,CACNGTGYFDTEAFF
TRBV20-1,TRBJ2-7,NA,TRBD1,TGCAGTGCACGGACAGGGCCCGAGCAGTACTTC,CSARTGPEQYF
TRBV2,TRBJ2-5,NA,NA,TGTGCCAGCAGTCGGCAGGGGGAGACCCAGTACTTC,CASSRQGETQYF
TRBV5-4,TRBJ1-2,NA,NA,TGTGCCAGCAGCTTGGAGACAATTCGAGGCTACACCTTC,CASSLETIRGYTF
TRBV5-1,TRBJ2-5,NA,NA,TGCGCCAGCAGCTTGAGGACAGCCGGGGCGGGGGAGACCCAGTACTTC,CASSLRTAGAGETQYF
TRBV7-8,TRBJ2-7,NA,NA,TGTGCCAGCAGCCTCCATGAAGCCTACGAGCAGTACTTC,CASSLHEAYEQYF
TRBV18,TRBJ2-5,NA,NA,TGTGCCAGCTCACCACTGGGGGCGACTGCCGGAGAGACCCAGTACTTC,CASSPLGATAGETQYF
TRBV9,TRBJ1-1,NA,NA,TGTGCCAGCAGCGTAGTGGGAAGGGGCGACACTGAAGCTTTCTTT,CASSVVGRGDTEAFF
TRBV6-5,TRBJ2-2,NA,TRBD1,TGTGCCAGCAGCAGTGCAGGGGGCGCTTCCGGGGAGCTGTTTTTT,CASSSAGGASGELFF
TRBV7-2,TRBJ2-1,few,TRBD2,TGTGCCAGCAGCCCCGGACTAGCGGGGGCCTACAATGAGCAGTTCTTC,CASSPGLAGAYNEQFF
TRBV6-2/TRBV6-3,TRBJ2-5,NA,TRBD2,TGTGCCAGCAGTTACTCGGGGGGGGAGACCCAGTACTTC,CASSYSGGETQYF
TRBV27,TRBJ2-7,NA,TRBD1,TGTGCCAGCAGCTTTTCCGTTGGGGACAGACCCTCCTACGAGCAGTACTTC,CASSFSVGDRPSYEQYF